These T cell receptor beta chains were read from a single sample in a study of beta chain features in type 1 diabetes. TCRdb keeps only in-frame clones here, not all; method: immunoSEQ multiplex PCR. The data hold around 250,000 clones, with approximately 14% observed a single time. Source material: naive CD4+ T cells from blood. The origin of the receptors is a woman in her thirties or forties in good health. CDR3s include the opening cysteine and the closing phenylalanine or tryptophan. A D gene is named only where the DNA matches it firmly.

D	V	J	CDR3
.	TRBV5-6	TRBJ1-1	CASSGVGLNTEAFF
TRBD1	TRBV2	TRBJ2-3	CASKNRGGTDTQYF
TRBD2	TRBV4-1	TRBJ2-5	CASSQGLAGTSQETQYF
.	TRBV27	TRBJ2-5	CASSSTGLETQYF
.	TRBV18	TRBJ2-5	CASSPPHGQETQYF
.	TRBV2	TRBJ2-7	CASTGSWEQYF
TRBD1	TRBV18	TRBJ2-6	CASSQVSGTGWSGANVLTF
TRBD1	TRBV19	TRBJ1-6	CASSPTDRDGSPLHF
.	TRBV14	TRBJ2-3	CASSQLPSRTDTQYF
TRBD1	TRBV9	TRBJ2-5	CASSVGQRETQYF
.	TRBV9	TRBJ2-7	CASSVALAAREEQYF